This passage covers 10 T cell receptor beta chains from one sample sequenced in a study of T cells after yellow fever vaccination. TCRdb reanalysed the 5' RACE reads using MiXCR and keeps one entry per CDR3 protein. The table records about 310,000 distinct CDR3 sequences, more than 3% of them present only once. Source: PBMCs, taken on the day of the yellow fever booster vaccination. The receptors originated from a man aged 18 to 30 who received the YFV17D yellow fever vaccine.

There are many counts of this clonotype. This sequence joins TRBV12-3 or TRBV12-4 and TRBJ1-4; possible D gene TRBD1, 6 bases. The CDR3 contains 16 residues. V was shortened by 6 bases and J by 7 bases, with 21 bases between the two germline ends. The CDR3 coding sequence is TGTGCCAGCAGGGGACATTATAGGAAGGATGGTGAAAAACTGTTTTTT. It encodes CASRGHYRKDGEKLFF.

This clonotype was recorded many times. The gene calls are TRBV7-9 and TRBJ1-1; no clear D gene. Germline CDR1 is SEHNR and CDR2 is FQNEAQ (reference sequence). The CDR3 extends over 14 amino acids. Deletions cut 3 bases from V and 7 bases from J, with 15 bases between. CDR3 amino acids: CASSFTASKDEAFF. The CDR3 DNA sequence: TGTGCCAGCAGCTTTACTGCGAGTAAAGATGAAGCTTTCTTT. The variable domain in full, completed from reference TRBV7-9 and TRBJ1-1, reads DTGVSQNPRHKITKRGQNVTFRCDPISEHNRLYWYRQTLGQGPEFLTYFQNEAQLEKSRLLSDRFSAERPKGSFSTLEIQRTEQGDSAMYLCASSFTASKDEAFFGQGTRLTVV.

The CDR3: CASSIASVASYEQYF. The CDR3 DNA is TGTGCCAGTAGTATCGCTAGCGTGGCCTCCTACGAGCAGTACTTC. V and J are TRBV19 and TRBJ2-7; D is possibly TRBD2 (6 bases). Germline assignment: CDR1 LNHDA and CDR2 SQIVND (reference sequence). The V and J ends lost 3 bases and 0 bases respectively, with 12 bases between them. This CDR3 region has 15 residues.

This clonotype has more than one count but fewer than ten. The chain links TRBV20-1 to TRBJ2-7; the D gene could be TRBD1 or TRBD2 (5 bases each). Deletions cut 1 base from V and 6 bases from J, with 13 bases between. Germline assignment: CDR1 DFQATT and CDR2 SNEGSKA (reference sequence). This CDR3 is 13 amino acids long. CDR3 nucleotides: TGCAGTGCTAGAGCTGGGACGTACGGCGAGCAGTACGTC. Amino acid sequence: CSARAGTYGEQYV.

This clonotype was seen at least ten times. The V and J genes are TRBV6-2 or TRBV6-3 and TRBJ2-7, with D uncertain. V was trimmed by 5 bases and J by 6 bases, leaving 17 bases between them. Per germline, CDR1 MNHEY and CDR2 SVGEGT. The CDR3 covers 14 residues. The CDR3 DNA reads TGTGCCAGCAGTCCACAACCCCGACTGTCCGAGCAGTACTTC. It is translated as CASSPQPRLSEQYF.

This clonotype was counted many times. The chain recombines TRBV12-3 or TRBV12-4 with TRBJ1-5; 7 bases map to TRBD1. The CDR3 totals 13 residues. V trimming: 5 bases; J trimming: 5 bases; junction bases outside the gene matches: 3. In nucleotides, the CDR3 is TGTGCCAGCAGTCGACAGGGTGATCAGCCCCAGCATTTT. It is translated as CASSRQGDQPQHF.

The sample holds many counts of this clonotype. J is TRBJ2-7 and V is TRBV6-2 or TRBV6-3, with D possibly being TRBD1 (6 bases). The CDR3 runs to 16 residues. The germline CDR1 and CDR2 sequences are MNHEY and SVGEGT. V gave up 5 bases and J gave up 3 bases, with 20 bases separating them. CDR3 residues: CASSPSPGDYVYEQYV. The DNA for the CDR3 is TGTGCCAGCAGTCCGTCTCCAGGGGATTATGTCTACGAGCAGTACGTC.

The chain links TRBV2 to TRBJ2-2; 8 nucleotides align to TRBD1. Germline lookup yields CDR1 SNHLY and CDR2 FYNNEI. The ends lost 6 bases at V and 8 bases at J; junction bases unmatched: 5. This CDR3 spans 13 amino acids. CDR3 coding DNA: TGTGCCAGCAGCAGACAGGGGTCAGGGGAGCTGTTTTTT. It specifies CASSRQGSGELFF.

This clonotype was found a few times. V usage is TRBV4-2 and J usage is TRBJ1-2, with TRBD1 matching over 11 bases. The CDR3 runs 15 residues. The ends lost 3 bases at V and 8 bases at J; junction bases unmatched: 8. From germline, CDR1 is LGHNA and CDR2 YNFKEQ. As DNA, the CDR3 is TGTGCCAGCAGCCACGTGTTCGGACAGGGGGCAGGCTACACCTTC. This sequence encodes CASSHVFGQGAGYTF.

This clonotype was recorded many times. This chain joins TRBV6-6 and TRBJ2-5; TRBD2 matches at 9 bases. CDR1 and CDR2 from the germline V gene are MNHNY and SVGAGI (reference sequence). The CDR3 sequence is 14 residues long. V gave up 7 bases and J gave up 5 bases; unmatched junction bases: 8. The CDR3, as DNA: TGTGCCAGCAATTGGAGCGGGGGGTATGAGACCCAGTACTTC. Translation: CASNWSGGYETQYF.